Detailed here is one TCR beta chain. The antigen is undetermined. Different DNA sequences within this sample yield the same CDR3. V lost 6 bases and J lost 3, with 9 bases in between. CDR3 length equals 12 residues. This record comes from a study of Ad26.COV2.S vaccination and SARS-CoV-2 variants. Overall study: Vaccine-arm donor from the placebo-controlled COV1001 Ad26.COV2.S trial.

Findings and limits, study-wide: The TCR-based breadth and depth measures might underestimate overall T cell responses. Non-spike TCR breadth was similar in vaccine and placebo recipients.

Some clones are missing from TCRdb's copy, which holds only in-frame ones; the method was immunoSEQ multiplex PCR. The sample has about 680,000 clones; around 90% are singletons. Treatment noted: roughly 20 received Ad26.COV2.S at low or high dose, single or two shots; roughly five received placebo; per-sample allocation not given. Each sample was drawn 63 days after the first injection (of vaccine or placebo). Sequencing was performed on peripheral blood, taken in a trial of Ad26.COV2.S vaccine versus placebo. The TCR sequence derives from a person between 18 and 59 years old who received the Ad26.COV2.S COVID-19 vaccine or a placebo. The genes are TRBV12-3 or TRBV12-4 and TRBJ2-7, with D perhaps being TRBD1 or TRBD2 (5 bases each). The CDR3 protein is CASRGRSYEQYF. The CDR3, as DNA: TGTGCCAGCAGGGGACGGAGCTACGAGCAGTACTTC.